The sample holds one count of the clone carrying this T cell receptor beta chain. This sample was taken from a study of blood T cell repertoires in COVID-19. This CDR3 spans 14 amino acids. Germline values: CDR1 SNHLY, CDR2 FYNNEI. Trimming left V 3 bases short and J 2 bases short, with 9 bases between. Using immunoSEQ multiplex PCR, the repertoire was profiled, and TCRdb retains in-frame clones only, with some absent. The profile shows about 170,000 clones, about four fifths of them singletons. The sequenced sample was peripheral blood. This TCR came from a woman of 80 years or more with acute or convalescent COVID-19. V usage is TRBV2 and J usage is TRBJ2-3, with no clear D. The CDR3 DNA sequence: TGTGCCAGCAGTGATCGTCTTAACACAGATACGCAGTATTTT. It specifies CASSDRLNTDTQYF.